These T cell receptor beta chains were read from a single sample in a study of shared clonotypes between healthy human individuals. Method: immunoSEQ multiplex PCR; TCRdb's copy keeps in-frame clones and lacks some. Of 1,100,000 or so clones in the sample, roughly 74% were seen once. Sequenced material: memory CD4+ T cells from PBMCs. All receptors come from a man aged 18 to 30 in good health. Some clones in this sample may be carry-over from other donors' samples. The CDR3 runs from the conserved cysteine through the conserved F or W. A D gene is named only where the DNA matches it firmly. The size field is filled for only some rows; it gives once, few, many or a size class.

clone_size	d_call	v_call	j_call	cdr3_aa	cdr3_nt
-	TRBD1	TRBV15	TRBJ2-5	CATSIRDRGHIETQYF	TGTGCCACCAGCATACGGGACAGGGGGCATATAGAGACCCAGTACTTC
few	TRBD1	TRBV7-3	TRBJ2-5	CASSRDRASETQYF	TGTGCCAGCAGCCGGGACAGGGCTTCGGAGACCCAGTACTTC
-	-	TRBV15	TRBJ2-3	CATSRRLGGRPITDTQYF	TGTGCCACCAGCAGACGTCTCGGGGGTCGGCCAATCACAGATACGCAGTATTTT
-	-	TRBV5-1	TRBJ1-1	CASSLAGTLNTEAFF	TGCGCCAGCAGCTTGGCCGGGACCTTGAACACTGAAGCTTTCTTT
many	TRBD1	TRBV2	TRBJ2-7	CATQRDVQGIIQQYF	TGTGCCACCCAACGTGATGTACAGGGGATAATCCAGCAGTACTTC
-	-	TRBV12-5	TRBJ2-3	CASGLNILGDTQYF	TGTGCTAGTGGTTTGAATATCTTAGGGGATACGCAGTATTTT
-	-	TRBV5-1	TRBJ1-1	CASSSGRDTEAFF	TGCGCCAGCAGCTCGGGCCGGGACACTGAAGCTTTCTTT
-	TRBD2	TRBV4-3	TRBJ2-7	CASSQGLAGREQYF	TGCGCCAGCAGCCAAGGACTAGCGGGTCGTGAGCAGTACTTC
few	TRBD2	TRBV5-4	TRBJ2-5	CAVSSGTSEVETQYF	TGTGCCGTTTCTAGCGGTACCTCGGAGGTAGAGACCCAGTACTTC
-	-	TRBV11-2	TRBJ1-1	CASSLDRRGTEAFF	TGTGCCAGCAGCTTGGACCGCCGGGGGACTGAAGCTTTCTTT
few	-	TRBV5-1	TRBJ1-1	CASSLAPTMNTEAFF	TGCGCCAGCAGCTTGGCCCCCACAATGAACACTGAAGCTTTCTTT
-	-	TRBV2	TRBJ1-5	CASSDQGRSNQPQHF	TGTGCCAGCAGTGACCAGGGCAGAAGCAATCAGCCCCAGCATTTT
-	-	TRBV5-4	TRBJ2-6	CASTPPSGANVLTF	TGTGCCAGCACTCCCCCCTCTGGGGCCAACGTCCTGACTTTC
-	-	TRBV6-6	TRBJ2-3	CASRPPQTDTQYF	TGTGCCAGCAGGCCACCGCAAACAGATACGCAGTATTTT
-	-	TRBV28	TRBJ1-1	CASSNLAEVQAFF	TGTGCCAGCAGCAACCTAGCGGAAGTTCAAGCTTTCTTT
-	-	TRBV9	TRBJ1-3	CASSVDGGGNTIYF	TGTGCCAGCAGCGTAGATGGGGGTGGAAACACCATATATTTT
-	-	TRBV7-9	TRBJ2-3	CASSPGTPSTDTQYF	TGTGCCAGCAGCCCCGGGACGCCTAGCACAGATACGCAGTATTTT
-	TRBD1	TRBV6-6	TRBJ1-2	CAISAATGTENYGYTF	TGTGCCATCAGTGCTGCTACCGGGACAGAAAACTATGGCTACACCTTC
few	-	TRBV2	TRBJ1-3	CARRGGNTIYF	TGTGCCAGACGGGGGGGGAACACCATATATTTT
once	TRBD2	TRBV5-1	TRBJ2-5	CASSLANSGELQETQYF	TGCGCCAGCAGCTTGGCAAATAGCGGGGAACTGCAAGAGACCCAGTACTTC
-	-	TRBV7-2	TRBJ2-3	CASTLSLDTQYF	TGTGCCAGCACCTTGAGTCTCGATACGCAGTATTTT
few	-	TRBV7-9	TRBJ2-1	CASSFATGMSGEQFF	TGTGCCAGCAGCTTTGCCACCGGTATGTCTGGTGAGCAGTTCTTC
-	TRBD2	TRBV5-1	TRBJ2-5	CASTPTIAGGETQYF	TGCGCCAGCACCCCAACCATAGCGGGAGGAGAGACCCAGTACTTC
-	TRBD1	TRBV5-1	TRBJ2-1	CASSLAGTGAYNEQFF	TGCGCCAGCAGCTTGGCGGGGACAGGGGCCTACAATGAGCAGTTCTTC
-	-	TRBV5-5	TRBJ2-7	CASSVGPDISYYEQYF	TGTGCCAGCAGCGTCGGCCCGGACATAAGCTACTACGAGCAGTACTTC
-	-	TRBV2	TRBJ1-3	CASSDARASGNTIYF	TGTGCCAGCAGTGATGCCAGGGCGAGTGGAAACACCATATATTTT
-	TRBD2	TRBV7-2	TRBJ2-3	CASSLVSRASGREDTQYF	TGTGCCAGCAGCTTAGTTTCGCGGGCTAGCGGGAGGGAGGATACGCAGTATTTT
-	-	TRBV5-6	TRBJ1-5	CASSLGRGSDQPQHF	TGTGCCAGCAGCTTGGGTCGGGGTAGCGATCAGCCCCAGCATTTT
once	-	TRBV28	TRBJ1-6	CAGLIPLHF	TGTGCCGGCCTCATACCCCTCCACTTT
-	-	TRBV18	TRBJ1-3	CASSPVGHSGNTIYF	TGTGCCAGCTCACCTGTCGGACACTCTGGAAACACCATATATTTT
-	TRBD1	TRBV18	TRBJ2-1	CASSPQRGRDRTYNEQFF	TGTGCCAGCTCACCACAGAGGGGGCGGGACAGGACCTACAATGAGCAGTTCTTC
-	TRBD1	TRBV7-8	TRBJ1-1	CASSPRQGPSGTEAFF	TGTGCCAGCAGCCCGAGACAGGGCCCCTCGGGGACTGAAGCTTTCTTT
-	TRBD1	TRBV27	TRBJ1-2	CASSLRRDRDSRGYTF	TGTGCCAGCAGTTTACGTAGGGACAGGGACTCAAGGGGCTACACCTTC
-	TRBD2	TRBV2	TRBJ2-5	CASSTVAGEQETQYF	TGTGCCAGCTCAACCGTGGCGGGAGAGCAGGAGACCCAGTACTTC
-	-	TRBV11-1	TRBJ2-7	CASRGPGRDEQYF	TGTGCCAGCAGAGGCCCAGGGCGGGACGAGCAGTACTTC
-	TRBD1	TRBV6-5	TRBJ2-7	CASSFRGKYEQYF	TGTGCCAGCTCGTTCAGGGGGAAGTACGAGCAGTACTTC
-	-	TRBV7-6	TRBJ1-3	CASSPGTRGNTIYF	TGTGCCAGCAGCCCCGGTACTCGAGGAAACACCATATATTTT
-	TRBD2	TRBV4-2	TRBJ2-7	CASSQATSGRIYEQYF	TGTGCCAGCAGCCAAGCAACTAGCGGGAGAATCTACGAGCAGTACTTC
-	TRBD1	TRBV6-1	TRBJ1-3	CASRGTANTGNTIYF	TGTGCCAGCAGGGGGACAGCCAACACTGGAAACACCATATATTTT
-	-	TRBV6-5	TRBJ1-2	CASRRDGGNGYTF	TGTGCCAGCAGACGCGACGGGGGTAATGGCTACACCTTC
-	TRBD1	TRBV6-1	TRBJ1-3	CASSRTGGLNTIYF	TGTGCCAGCAGTAGGACAGGGGGCCTGAACACCATATATTTT
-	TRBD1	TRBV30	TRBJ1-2	CAWSVRGTGVYGYTF	TGTGCCTGGAGTGTACGGGGGACAGGGGTCTATGGCTACACCTTC
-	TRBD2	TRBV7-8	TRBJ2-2	CASSLASGRVNTGELFF	TGTGCCAGCAGCTTAGCTAGCGGGAGGGTGAACACCGGGGAGCTGTTTTTT
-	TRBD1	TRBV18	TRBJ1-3	CASSRDSGNTIYF	TGTGCCAGCTCAAGGGACAGTGGAAACACCATATATTTT
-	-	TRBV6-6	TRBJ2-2	CASSYSPTTNTGELFF	TGTGCCAGCAGTTACTCGCCTACAACGAACACCGGGGAGCTGTTTTTT
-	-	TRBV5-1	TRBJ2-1	CASSLAGGTGNEQFF	TGCGCCAGCAGCTTGGCCGGTGGGACCGGGAATGAGCAGTTCTTC
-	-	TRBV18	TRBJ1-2	CASSSGQGYGYTF	TGTGCCAGCTCAAGCGGTCAGGGCTATGGCTACACCTTC
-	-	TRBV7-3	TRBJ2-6	CASSSSLSGANVLTF	TGTGCCAGCAGCTCATCTCTCTCTGGGGCCAACGTCCTGACTTTC
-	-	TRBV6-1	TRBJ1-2	CASYSRLVLYGYTF	TGTGCCAGCTATTCCAGGCTAGTACTATATGGCTACACCTTC